The next 14 T cell receptor beta chains were all read from a single sample in a study of OX40 agonist ivuxolimab in advanced cancers. Some clones are missing from TCRdb's copy, which holds only in-frame ones; the method was immunoSEQ multiplex PCR. The sample lists about 96,000 clones; less than 95% were seen once. The source was CD4+ or CD8+ T cells sorted from blood, collected in a trial of the OX40 agonist ivuxolimab. The receptors here all came from an adult with an advanced solid tumor such as melanoma, head and neck, liver or kidney cancer.

This chain joins TRBV16 and TRBJ2-1, with 7 bases that match TRBD1. Germline loops: CDR1 KGHSY, CDR2 FQNENV. This CDR3 is 14 amino acids long. Losses at the gene ends were 0 bases for V and 15 bases for J; bases not matched to a gene: 11. The CDR3 coding sequence is TGTGCCAGCAGCCAATCAAGGGGGCTGAAGCAGTGGTTCTTC. As protein: CASSQSRGLKQWFF.

This clone was observed once. V is TRBV19 and J is TRBJ1-5, with D uncertain. The CDR3 is 15 residues long. Trimming left V 1 base short and J 0 bases short, with 7 bases between. CDR1 is LNHDA and CDR2 is SQIVND in the germline V gene (reference sequence). The CDR3: CASSIAEGSNQPQHF. In DNA form, the CDR3 reads TGTGCCAGTAGTATAGCAGAAGGTAGCAATCAGCCCCAGCATTTT.

The chain employs TRBV9 and TRBJ2-3; 10 bases line up with TRBD2. Germline values: CDR1 SGDLS, CDR2 YYNGEE. V lost 2 bases and J lost 0; bases outside the gene matches: 3. The CDR3 is 16 amino acids. The CDR3 spells CASSVGLAASTDTQYF. CDR3 coding DNA: TGTGCCAGCAGCGTTGGACTAGCGGCTAGCACAGATACGCAGTATTTT.

This CDR3 is CASSQFHTSEAYEQYF. CDR3 DNA: TGTGCCAGCAGCCAATTCCATACTAGCGAGGCCTACGAGCAGTACTTC. V gene TRBV4-2 combines with J gene TRBJ2-7, with 7 positions matching TRBD2. Per the germline V gene, CDR1 is LGHNA and CDR2 is YNFKEQ. CDR3 length: 16 residues. The V segment lost 2 bases and the J segment 2 bases; nucleotides outside the gene matches: 9.

The DNA for the CDR3 is TGTGCCAGCAGCCCTGGGACAGGGGGTAGGTCGCAGTATTTT. Residues: CASSPGTGGRSQYF. The chain joins TRBV5-8 to TRBJ2-3, with 11 bases matching TRBD1. CDR1 and CDR2 from the germline V gene are SGHTS and YDEGEE. The J segment lost 10 bases and the V segment lost 4 bases, leaving 8 bases of the junction unmatched. The CDR3 is 14 amino acids. Combining the CDR3 with reference TRBV5-8 and TRBJ2-3 gives the whole variable domain EAGVTQSPTHLIKTRGQQATLRCSPISGHTSVYWYQQALGLGLQFLLWYDEGEERNRGNFPPRFSGRQFPNYSSELNVNALELEDSALYLCASSPGTGGRSQYFGPGTRLTVL.

The chain links TRBV29-1 to TRBJ1-1; possible D gene TRBD1, 5 bases. CDR1 is SQVTM, CDR2 ANQGSEA, per germline. This CDR3 region has 11 residues. V gave up 7 bases and J gave up 6 bases, with 12 bases separating them. The CDR3 nucleotides are TGCAGCGCTCGAGGGGCCCCTGAAGCTTTCTTT. It encodes CSARGAPEAFF.

As for this clone: Other DNA sequences of this sample code for an identical CDR3. The chain carries TRBV6-1 and TRBJ2-7; D gene ambiguous. The length of the CDR3 is 11 residues. The germline gives CDR1 MNHNS, CDR2 SASEGT. Trimming removed 1 base from V and 4 bases from J, with 2 bases in between. Written as DNA, the CDR3 is TGTGCCAGCAGTGAAGGGTACGAGCAGTACTTC. It encodes CASSEGYEQYF.

This sequence joins TRBV7-2 and TRBJ2-1; possible D gene TRBD2, 6 bases. Germline V gene lookup returns CDR1 SGHTA and CDR2 FQGNSA. Between the trimmed V and J ends, which lost 9 bases and 0 bases, there was a span of 12 bases. The CDR3 is 14 amino acids. CDR3 region: CASTGTPSYNEQFF. DNA for the CDR3: TGTGCCAGTACCGGGACTCCCTCCTACAATGAGCAGTTCTTC.

The CDR3 protein is CASSYSSETQYF. DNA of the CDR3: TGTGCCAGCAGTTACTCGTCAGAGACCCAGTACTTC. This chain links TRBV6-6 with TRBJ2-5; D is unclear. V lost 0 bases and J 4 bases, leaving 3 bases between the germline ends. From germline, CDR1 is MNHNY and CDR2 SVGAGI (reference sequence). This CDR3 is 12 amino acids long.

The rearrangement joins TRBV5-6 to TRBJ2-7; 8 bases line up with TRBD1. CDR1 and CDR2 (germline): SGHDT, YYEEEE. The V and J ends lost 2 bases and 3 bases, in that order; junction bases with no gene match: 19. This CDR3 is built from 19 residues. CDR3 residues: CASSFFGAGTGLLFYEQYF. CDR3 coding DNA: TGTGCCAGCAGCTTTTTTGGCGCGGGGACAGGTCTGCTTTTCTACGAGCAGTACTTC.

This chain joins TRBV7-8 and TRBJ2-7; D is unresolved. This CDR3 spans 12 amino acids. Trimming took off 3 bases at V and 3 bases at J, with 6 bases between the two ends. The germline CDR1 and CDR2 sequences are SGHVS and FQNEAQ. CDR3 in amino acids: CASSFSGYEQYF. As DNA, the CDR3 is TGTGCCAGCAGCTTTTCCGGCTACGAGCAGTACTTC.

The chain recombines TRBV29-1 with TRBJ2-1; D is uncertain. From germline, CDR1 is SQVTM and CDR2 ANQGSEA. The V gene lost 7 bases and the J gene lost 0 bases, with 10 bases spanning the gap. The CDR3 has 13 residues. CDR3 sequence: CSGQISSYNEQFF. CDR3 sequence (DNA): TGCAGCGGCCAAATAAGCTCCTACAATGAGCAGTTCTTC.

The genes are TRBV11-3 and TRBJ2-5; unclear D gene. V lost 5 bases, J lost 1 base, and 11 bases lay in between. The CDR3 loop spans 14 amino acids. Germline CDR1 is SGHNT and CDR2 is YENEEA. The CDR3 loop reads CASSQWVAQETQYF. As DNA, the CDR3 is TGTGCCAGCAGCCAGTGGGTAGCCCAAGAGACCCAGTACTTC.

This chain connects TRBV30 to TRBJ1-3; no clear D. The V end lost 5 bases, the J end lost 4 bases, and 9 bases lay between the germline ends. The germline gives CDR1 GTSNPN, CDR2 SVGIG (reference sequence). The CDR3 length is 12 residues. Here the CDR3 reads CAWLRGGNTIYF. CDR3 in DNA: TGTGCCTGGCTCCGGGGAGGAAACACCATATATTTT.